One TCR beta chain is described in this entry. This receptor's antigen is unknown. Base-call qualities are not available, and no considerably larger clone is one nucleotide away. The collaborating institutions used their own protocols to collect whole blood in K2EDTA tubes. For TCRbeta analysis, collaborator samples were shipped as frozen whole blood, as isolated PBMCs, or as DNA extracted from either sample type. This record belongs to a study of blood T cell repertoires in COVID-19 (dated by TCRdb to about 2020). Study-wide context: Samples covering the acute and convalescent phases of COVID-19 were provided by collaborators in the United States, Italy and Spain. The prospective study material was composed of cDNA or gDNA derived from T cells, B-cell-depleted T cells, or PBMCs. Deeply sampled blood TCRbeta repertoires from subjects exposed to, actively infected with, or recovered from COVID-19 were included in the dataset. The repertoires were released in a freely available public database meant as a resource for research on the immune response to SARS-CoV-2. The samples were drawn from two sources: the first 160 participants of the ongoing ImmuneRACE study, and 1,200 or so subjects contributed by 6 global collaborators. Nearly every sample came with metadata listing a de-identified subject ID, COVID-19 status, age in years and sex. Where HLA class I and class II types were available, the types were taken from metadata supplied by the sample provider, not from assay-based typing.

TCRbeta CDR3 regions were amplified from genomic DNA by means of the immunoSEQ Assay, a bias-controlled multiplex PCR. The paper's data handling went like this. Nucleated cell counts per sample were estimated from amplification of reference gene primers within the assay. Sequence reads were collapsed and filtered to measure the absolute abundance of every unique TCRbeta CDR3 rearrangement. For each sample, productive Simpson clonality was calculated as the square root of Simpson's diversity index across productive rearrangements. Not all clones reach the TCRdb copy of this immuneACCESS table, which keeps in-frame sequences only. Checked studies attribute under half of the gap to unresolved V genes and leave the rest unexplained. Clone size and the V and J calls come from that table; the DNA yielded D and trimming. Here the sample has 150,000 to 200,000 clones; approximately 88% occur a single time. The ten largest clones represent about 5% of the sample.

Broad study findings and their caveats: The quantity of clinical and demographic metadata differed by source and by participant and was supplied without curation.

The CDR3 numbers 17 residues from cysteine through phenylalanine. The kept DNA is CDR3 alone, 51 bases in frame from the first base. The V end loses 1 base and the J end loses 1 base, and a stretch of 17 bases separates them. CDR1 and CDR2 were assigned from the germline V gene (reference sequence) as PRHDT and FYEKMQ. The chain uses TRBV13 and TRBJ2-7; D gene: possibly TRBD1, on 5 matching bases. Sample: peripheral blood. The source is a human donor in a cohort sampled during active COVID-19. CDR3 reads: CASSLAGFTGSSYEQYF. Read as DNA, the sequence is TGTGCCAGCAGCTTAGCCGGATTTACAGGCTCTTCCTACGAGCAGTACTTC.